Listed below are T cell receptor beta chains from one sample, sequenced in a study of beta chain features in type 1 diabetes. The assay was immunoSEQ multiplex PCR, and TCRdb's table has in-frame clones only and misses some. The table lists roughly 150,000 clones, roughly 8% of them singletons, with 0.65% in the top ten. The sample was central memory CD4+ T cells from blood. The receptor set was obtained from a man aged 18 to 29 in good health. The conserved cysteine and the conserved F or W are not part of the CDR3 here. D genes are given only for firm matches.

V gene: TRBV21-1
J gene: TRBJ2-1
D gene: NA
CDR3 protein: ASSKVGRGDEQF

V gene: TRBV30
J gene: TRBJ2-3
D gene: TRBD1
CDR3 protein: AWRGIFGTAGSTDTQY

V gene: TRBV7-2
J gene: TRBJ2-7
D gene: NA
CDR3 protein: ASSLGGGPSEQY

V gene: TRBV18
J gene: TRBJ2-4
D gene: TRBD2
CDR3 protein: ASSPPGLAGGPSAKNIQY

V gene: TRBV18
J gene: TRBJ2-7
D gene: NA
CDR3 protein: ASSLLQEPYEQY

V gene: TRBV30
J gene: TRBJ2-3
D gene: TRBD2
CDR3 protein: AWTTTAGASTDTQY

V gene: TRBV11-3
J gene: TRBJ2-3
D gene: NA
CDR3 protein: ASSPYGGKTDTQY

V gene: TRBV11-2
J gene: TRBJ2-1
D gene: TRBD2
CDR3 protein: ASSPGLAGYNEQF

V gene: TRBV2
J gene: TRBJ2-3
D gene: TRBD1
CDR3 protein: ASSLPGQDTQY

V gene: TRBV5-1
J gene: NA
D gene: NA
CDR3 protein: ASSVTEPHEQY

V gene: TRBV29-1
J gene: TRBJ1-4
D gene: TRBD1
CDR3 protein: SVGQGAGREKLF

V gene: TRBV11-2
J gene: TRBJ2-3
D gene: TRBD2
CDR3 protein: ASSLGGAGGLTDTQY

V gene: TRBV6-5
J gene: TRBJ1-5
D gene: NA
CDR3 protein: ASKRGGSNQPQH

V gene: TRBV7-8
J gene: TRBJ2-1
D gene: TRBD1
CDR3 protein: ASSIGQGVHNEQF

V gene: TRBV30
J gene: TRBJ2-7
D gene: TRBD1
CDR3 protein: AGGDRAYEQY

V gene: TRBV5-8
J gene: TRBJ2-3
D gene: TRBD2
CDR3 protein: ASSFGLATDTQY

V gene: TRBV10-3
J gene: TRBJ1-5
D gene: NA
CDR3 protein: AISELGHNQPQH

V gene: TRBV7-9
J gene: TRBJ2-7
D gene: NA
CDR3 protein: ASSLVTGLGDEQY

V gene: TRBV28
J gene: TRBJ2-2
D gene: TRBD1
CDR3 protein: ASDTPGQGTGELF

V gene: TRBV4-1
J gene: NA
D gene: NA
CDR3 protein: ASSQGDSSYEQY